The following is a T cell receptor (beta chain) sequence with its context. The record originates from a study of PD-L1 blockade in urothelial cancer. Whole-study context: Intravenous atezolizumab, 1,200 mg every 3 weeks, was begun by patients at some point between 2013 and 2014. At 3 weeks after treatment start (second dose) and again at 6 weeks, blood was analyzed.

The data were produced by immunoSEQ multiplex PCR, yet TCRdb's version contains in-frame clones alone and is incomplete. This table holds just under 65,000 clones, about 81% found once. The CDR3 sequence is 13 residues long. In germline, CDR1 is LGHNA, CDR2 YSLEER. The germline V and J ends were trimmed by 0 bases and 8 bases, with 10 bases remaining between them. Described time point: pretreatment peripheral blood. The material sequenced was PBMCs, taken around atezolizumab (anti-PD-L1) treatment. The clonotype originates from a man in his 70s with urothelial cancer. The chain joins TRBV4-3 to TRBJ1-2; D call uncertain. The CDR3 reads CASSQENGWGYTF. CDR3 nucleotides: TGCGCCAGCAGCCAAGAAAACGGGTGGGGCTACACCTTC.